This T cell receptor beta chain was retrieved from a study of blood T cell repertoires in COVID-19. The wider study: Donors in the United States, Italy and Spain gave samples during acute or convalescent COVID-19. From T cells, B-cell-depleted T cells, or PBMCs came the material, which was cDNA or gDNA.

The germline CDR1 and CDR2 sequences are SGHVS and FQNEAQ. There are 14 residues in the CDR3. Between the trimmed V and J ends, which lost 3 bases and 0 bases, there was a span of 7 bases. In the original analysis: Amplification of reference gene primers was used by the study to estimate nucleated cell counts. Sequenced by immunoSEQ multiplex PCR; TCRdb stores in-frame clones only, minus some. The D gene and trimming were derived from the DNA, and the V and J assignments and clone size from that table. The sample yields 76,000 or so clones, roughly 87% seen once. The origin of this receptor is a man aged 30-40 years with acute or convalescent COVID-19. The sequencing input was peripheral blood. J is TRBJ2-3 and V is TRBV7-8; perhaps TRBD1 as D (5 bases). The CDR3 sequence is CASSLTASTDTQYF. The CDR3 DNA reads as TGTGCCAGCAGCTTGACAGCTAGCACAGATACGCAGTATTTT.